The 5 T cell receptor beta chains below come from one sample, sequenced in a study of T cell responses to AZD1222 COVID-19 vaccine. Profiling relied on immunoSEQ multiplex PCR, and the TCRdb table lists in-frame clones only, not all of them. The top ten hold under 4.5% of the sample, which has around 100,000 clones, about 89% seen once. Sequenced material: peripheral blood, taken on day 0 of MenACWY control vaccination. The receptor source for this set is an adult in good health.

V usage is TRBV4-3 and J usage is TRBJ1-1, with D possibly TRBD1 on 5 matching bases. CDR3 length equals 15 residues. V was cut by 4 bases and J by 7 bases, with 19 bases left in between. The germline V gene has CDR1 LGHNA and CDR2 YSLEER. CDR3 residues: CASSPGATQGFEAFF. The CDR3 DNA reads TGCGCCAGCAGCCCTGGGGCCACGCAGGGATTTGAAGCTTTCTTT.

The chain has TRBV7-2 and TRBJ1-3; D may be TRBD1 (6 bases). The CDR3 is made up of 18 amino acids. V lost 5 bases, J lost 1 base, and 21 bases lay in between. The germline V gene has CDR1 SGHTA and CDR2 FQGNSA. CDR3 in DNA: TGTGCCAGCAGCGCCCTCCGGTTTCAGGGGTCATCTGGAAACACCATATATTTT. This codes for CASSALRFQGSSGNTIYF.

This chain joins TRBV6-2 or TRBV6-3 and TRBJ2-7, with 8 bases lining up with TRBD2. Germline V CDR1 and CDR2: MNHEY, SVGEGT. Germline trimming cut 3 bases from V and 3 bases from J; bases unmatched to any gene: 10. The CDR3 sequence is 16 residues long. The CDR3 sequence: CASSYLRGGLHYEQYF. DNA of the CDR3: TGTGCCAGCAGTTATCTCCGCGGGGGGCTCCACTACGAGCAGTACTTC.

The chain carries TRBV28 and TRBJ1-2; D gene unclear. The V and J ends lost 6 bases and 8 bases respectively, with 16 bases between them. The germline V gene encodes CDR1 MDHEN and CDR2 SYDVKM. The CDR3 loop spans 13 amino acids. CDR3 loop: CASRENVNRGYTF. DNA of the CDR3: TGTGCCAGCAGGGAGAATGTCAATAGGGGCTACACCTTC.

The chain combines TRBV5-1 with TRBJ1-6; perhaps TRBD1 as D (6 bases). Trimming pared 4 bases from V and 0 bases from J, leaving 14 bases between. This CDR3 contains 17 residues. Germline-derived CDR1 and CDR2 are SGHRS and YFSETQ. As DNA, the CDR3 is TGCGCCAGCAGCCCACGGACAGATTTCTCCTATAATTCACCCCTCCACTTT. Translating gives CASSPRTDFSYNSPLHF. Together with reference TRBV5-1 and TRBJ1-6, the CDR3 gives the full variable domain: KAGVTQTPRYLIKTRGQQVTLSCSPISGHRSVSWYQQTPGQGLQFLFEYFSETQRNKGNFPGRFSGRQFSNSRSEMNVSTLELGDSALYLCASSPRTDFSYNSPLHFGNGTRLTVT.